This T cell receptor beta chain was obtained from a study of control samples from healthy donors and cancer patients (dated by TCRdb to the early 2020s). The CDR3 goes from the cysteine to the phenylalanine over 14 residues. Just the 42-base CDR3 DNA is kept, in frame starting at base 1. The protocol used for the library was the immunoSEQ multiplex PCR assay. TCRdb's version of the immuneACCESS table is confined to in-frame rearrangements and falls short of the full clone set. An unresolved V gene accounts for under half of the shortfall where checked; the remainder is of unknown origin. The sample's table covers approximately 190,000 clones. Roughly 2% of the sample is in the top ten clones. Regarding this clone: No antigen is known for it.

Sequenced sample: blood. The receptor was derived from a woman aged 25-40 years in good health. The chain is encoded by TRBV21-1 joined to TRBJ1-1; the tabulated D call, TRBD1, remains unverified against the DNA. TRBV21-1 is tagged as a pseudogene. This receptor carries the CDR3 CARETGALDTEAFF. The nucleotide sequence reads TGTGCCCGAGAGACAGGCGCCCTTGACACTGAAGCTTTCTTT.